A selection of T cell receptor beta chains follows, all from one sample in a study of CD8+ T cells in alopecia areata. Assay used: immunoSEQ multiplex PCR; TCRdb lists only in-frame clones, some missing. The table includes more than 150,000 clones, 40% to 60% detected once. Sequencing used CD8+ T cells sorted from blood, obtained at week 0. The receptors derive from a human donor with alopecia areata. Each CDR3 is given with its conserved first and last residue. The order of the fields is V gene, J gene, D gene, clone size, CDR3 protein, CDR3 DNA. The D gene is left open where the match is weak. Expanded clones get a size class; other rows say once, few or many, or leave the size out.

v_call: TRBV9; j_call: TRBJ1-1; d_call: .; clone_size: medium-sized; cdr3_aa: CASSAEQGNTEAFF; cdr3_nt: TGTGCCAGCAGCGCCGAACAGGGGAACACTGAAGCTTTCTTT
v_call: TRBV11-2; j_call: TRBJ2-1; d_call: TRBD2; clone_size: once; cdr3_aa: CASSFSGGAYNEQFF; cdr3_nt: TGTGCCAGCAGCTTTAGCGGGGGGGCCTACAATGAGCAGTTCTTC
v_call: TRBV28; j_call: TRBJ1-6; d_call: TRBD1; clone_size: .; cdr3_aa: CASSPGDSYNSPLHF; cdr3_nt: TGTGCCAGCAGTCCGGGGGACAGCTATAATTCACCCCTCCACTTT
v_call: TRBV7-2; j_call: TRBJ2-7; d_call: .; clone_size: .; cdr3_aa: CASSYGTNYEQYF; cdr3_nt: TGTGCCAGCAGCTACGGGACAAATTACGAGCAGTACTTC
v_call: TRBV30; j_call: TRBJ2-1; d_call: .; clone_size: .; cdr3_aa: CAWDWDNEQFF; cdr3_nt: TGTGCCTGGGACTGGGACAATGAGCAGTTCTTC
v_call: TRBV4-3; j_call: TRBJ2-7; d_call: .; clone_size: few; cdr3_aa: CASSQDISPNAYEQYF; cdr3_nt: TGCGCCAGCAGCCAAGATATATCGCCCAATGCTTACGAGCAGTACTTC
v_call: TRBV19; j_call: TRBJ1-1; d_call: .; clone_size: few; cdr3_aa: CASSIDGEGTEAFF; cdr3_nt: TGTGCCAGTAGTATAGACGGGGAAGGCACTGAAGCTTTCTTT
v_call: TRBV27; j_call: TRBJ2-1; d_call: .; clone_size: .; cdr3_aa: CASSDQSGSSYNEQFF; cdr3_nt: TGTGCCAGCAGCGACCAATCGGGGAGCTCCTACAATGAGCAGTTCTTC
v_call: TRBV30; j_call: TRBJ1-1; d_call: .; clone_size: .; cdr3_aa: CAWSFGSPEAFF; cdr3_nt: TGTGCCTGGAGTTTTGGGTCCCCTGAAGCTTTCTTT
v_call: TRBV27; j_call: TRBJ2-2; d_call: TRBD2; clone_size: .; cdr3_aa: CASSLLTSGGPLGELFF; cdr3_nt: TGTGCCAGCAGTTTACTCACTAGCGGGGGCCCTCTCGGGGAGCTGTTTTTT
v_call: TRBV29-1; j_call: TRBJ2-1; d_call: TRBD2; clone_size: .; cdr3_aa: CSVAGGATVEQFF; cdr3_nt: TGCAGCGTCGCGGGGGGGGCTACGGTCGAGCAGTTCTTC
v_call: TRBV27; j_call: TRBJ2-5; d_call: .; clone_size: few; cdr3_aa: CASGWLGETQYF; cdr3_nt: TGTGCCAGCGGTTGGTTGGGAGAGACCCAGTACTTC
v_call: TRBV27; j_call: TRBJ1-1; d_call: .; clone_size: .; cdr3_aa: CASRGSGTEAFF; cdr3_nt: TGTGCCAGCAGAGGGTCGGGAACTGAAGCTTTCTTT
v_call: TRBV29-1; j_call: TRBJ1-2; d_call: .; clone_size: .; cdr3_aa: CSATSDSYGYTF; cdr3_nt: TGCAGCGCCACTAGTGATTCATATGGCTACACCTTC
v_call: TRBV13; j_call: TRBJ2-1; d_call: TRBD2; clone_size: .; cdr3_aa: CASSLGLATNEQFF; cdr3_nt: TGTGCCAGCAGCTTAGGACTAGCGACAAATGAGCAGTTCTTC
v_call: TRBV25-1; j_call: TRBJ2-1; d_call: .; clone_size: .; cdr3_aa: CASSIDSYNEQFF; cdr3_nt: TGTGCCAGCAGTATTGACAGTTACAATGAGCAGTTCTTC
v_call: TRBV14; j_call: TRBJ2-5; d_call: TRBD1; clone_size: few; cdr3_aa: CASSPRTGARRETQYF; cdr3_nt: TGTGCCAGCAGCCCTCGGACAGGCGCTAGAAGAGAGACCCAGTACTTC
v_call: TRBV23-1; j_call: TRBJ1-2; d_call: .; clone_size: .; cdr3_aa: CATPFVHGRRGYTF; cdr3_nt: TGCGCCACCCCCTTCGTTCACGGACGTCGTGGCTACACCTTC
v_call: TRBV4-3; j_call: TRBJ2-7; d_call: TRBD1; clone_size: .; cdr3_aa: CASSQDRAGQGSYEQYF; cdr3_nt: TGCGCCAGCAGCCAAGATCGGGCAGGACAGGGTTCCTACGAGCAGTACTTC
v_call: TRBV13; j_call: TRBJ2-7; d_call: .; clone_size: few; cdr3_aa: CASSKGGRDGTYEQYF; cdr3_nt: TGTGCCAGCAGCAAGGGCGGTCGGGACGGGACCTACGAGCAGTACTTC
v_call: TRBV12-5; j_call: TRBJ1-5; d_call: TRBD1; clone_size: .; cdr3_aa: CASGETGFGNQPQHF; cdr3_nt: TGTGCTAGTGGTGAGACAGGGTTCGGCAATCAGCCCCAGCATTTT
v_call: TRBV2; j_call: TRBJ2-1; d_call: TRBD2; clone_size: .; cdr3_aa: CASISGGAKGEQFF; cdr3_nt: TGTGCCAGCATAAGCGGGGGGGCCAAAGGTGAGCAGTTCTTC
v_call: TRBV11-3; j_call: TRBJ1-2; d_call: .; clone_size: .; cdr3_aa: CASSHREANYGYTF; cdr3_nt: TGTGCCAGCAGCCACAGGGAAGCTAACTATGGCTACACCTTC
v_call: TRBV4-1; j_call: TRBJ1-1; d_call: .; clone_size: few; cdr3_aa: CASSQDRIMNTEAFF; cdr3_nt: TGCGCCAGCAGCCAAGATAGAATCATGAACACTGAAGCTTTCTTT
v_call: TRBV5-6; j_call: TRBJ2-7; d_call: TRBD2; clone_size: few; cdr3_aa: CASSGRAAHYEQYF; cdr3_nt: TGTGCCAGCAGCGGGAGGGCGGCCCACTACGAGCAGTACTTC
v_call: TRBV27; j_call: TRBJ1-1; d_call: .; clone_size: .; cdr3_aa: CASSYGSGNTEAFF; cdr3_nt: TGTGCCAGCAGTTATGGCTCTGGGAACACTGAAGCTTTCTTT
v_call: TRBV10-2; j_call: TRBJ1-2; d_call: TRBD1; clone_size: .; cdr3_aa: CASSSGGAGPWGYTF; cdr3_nt: TGCGCCAGCAGTTCAGGGGGCGCGGGTCCGTGGGGCTACACCTTC
v_call: TRBV6-5; j_call: TRBJ1-2; d_call: .; clone_size: .; cdr3_aa: CASSYSEYGWGYTF; cdr3_nt: TGTGCCAGCAGTTACTCGGAGTACGGGTGGGGCTACACCTTC
v_call: TRBV27; j_call: TRBJ2-5; d_call: .; clone_size: .; cdr3_aa: CASRRGGVMYQETQYF; cdr3_nt: TGTGCCAGCAGGCGAGGCGGGGTGATGTACCAAGAGACCCAGTACTTC
v_call: TRBV6-6; j_call: TRBJ2-7; d_call: .; clone_size: few; cdr3_aa: CASRTPYEQYF; cdr3_nt: TGTGCCAGCAGGACACCCTACGAGCAGTACTTC
v_call: TRBV6-5; j_call: TRBJ1-1; d_call: TRBD1; clone_size: once; cdr3_aa: CASRATGSTEAFF; cdr3_nt: TGTGCCAGCAGAGCGACAGGGAGCACTGAAGCTTTCTTT
v_call: TRBV28; j_call: TRBJ2-1; d_call: .; clone_size: .; cdr3_aa: CASSLLGSYNEQFF; cdr3_nt: TGTGCCAGCAGTCTCCTAGGCTCCTACAATGAGCAGTTCTTC
v_call: TRBV30; j_call: TRBJ2-1; d_call: .; clone_size: .; cdr3_aa: CAWSTGGGYNEQFF; cdr3_nt: TGTGCCTGGAGTACAGGGGGGGGCTACAATGAGCAGTTCTTC
v_call: TRBV29-1; j_call: TRBJ2-5; d_call: TRBD1; clone_size: .; cdr3_aa: CSVRDRGSRETQYF; cdr3_nt: TGCAGCGTGAGAGACAGGGGGTCACGGGAGACCCAGTACTTC
v_call: TRBV25-1; j_call: TRBJ2-7; d_call: TRBD1; clone_size: few; cdr3_aa: CASSVRQGSTLYEQYF; cdr3_nt: TGTGCCAGCAGTGTACGACAGGGGTCGACCCTCTACGAGCAGTACTTC
v_call: TRBV5-4; j_call: TRBJ1-6; d_call: .; clone_size: .; cdr3_aa: CASSLEQRDSPLHF; cdr3_nt: TGTGCCAGCAGCTTGGAACAGCGCGATTCACCCCTCCACTTT
v_call: TRBV5-6; j_call: TRBJ2-1; d_call: .; clone_size: .; cdr3_aa: CASSLRRDYYNEQFF; cdr3_nt: TGTGCCAGCAGCTTACGGAGAGACTACTACAATGAGCAGTTCTTC
v_call: TRBV21-1; j_call: TRBJ1-2; d_call: .; clone_size: .; cdr3_aa: CASSTTVSDGYTF; cdr3_nt: TGTGCCAGCAGCACGACAGTGTCCGATGGCTACACCTTC
v_call: TRBV29-1; j_call: TRBJ1-2; d_call: TRBD1; clone_size: .; cdr3_aa: CSVMTGRIANYGYTF; cdr3_nt: TGCAGCGTTATGACAGGGAGGATAGCTAACTATGGCTACACCTTC
v_call: TRBV30; j_call: TRBJ1-1; d_call: .; clone_size: .; cdr3_aa: CAWSVGAGTEAFF; cdr3_nt: TGTGCCTGGAGTGTAGGGGCCGGGACTGAAGCTTTCTTT
v_call: TRBV2; j_call: TRBJ1-2; d_call: .; clone_size: .; cdr3_aa: CASSELATAYGYTF; cdr3_nt: TGTGCCAGCAGTGAACTGGCGACTGCTTATGGCTACACCTTC